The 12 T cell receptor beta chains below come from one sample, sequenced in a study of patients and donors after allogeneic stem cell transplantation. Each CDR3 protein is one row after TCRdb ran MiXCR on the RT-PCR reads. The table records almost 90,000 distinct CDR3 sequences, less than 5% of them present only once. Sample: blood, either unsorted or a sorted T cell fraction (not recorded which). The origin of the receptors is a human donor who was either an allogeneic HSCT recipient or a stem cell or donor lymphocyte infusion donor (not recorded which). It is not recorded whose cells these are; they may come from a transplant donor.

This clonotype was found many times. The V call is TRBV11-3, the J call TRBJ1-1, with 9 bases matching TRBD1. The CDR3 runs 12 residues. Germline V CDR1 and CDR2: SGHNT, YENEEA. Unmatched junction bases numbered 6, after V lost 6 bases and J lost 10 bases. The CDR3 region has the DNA TGTGCCAGCAGGGGACCGGGACAGGGAGCTTTCTTT. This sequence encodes CASRGPGQGAFF.

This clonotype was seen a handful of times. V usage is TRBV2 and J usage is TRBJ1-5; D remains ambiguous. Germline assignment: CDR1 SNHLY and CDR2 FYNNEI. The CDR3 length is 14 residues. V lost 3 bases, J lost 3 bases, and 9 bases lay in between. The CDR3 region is CASSDKAVNQPQHF. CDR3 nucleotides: TGTGCCAGCAGTGATAAGGCAGTCAATCAGCCCCAGCATTTT.

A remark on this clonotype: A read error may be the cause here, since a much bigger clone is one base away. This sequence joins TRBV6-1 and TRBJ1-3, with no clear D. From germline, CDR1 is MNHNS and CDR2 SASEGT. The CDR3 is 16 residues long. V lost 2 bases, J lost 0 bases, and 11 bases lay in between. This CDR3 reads CASSEYSPSSGNTIYF. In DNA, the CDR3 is TGTGCCAGCAGTGAATACAGCCCAAGCTCTGGAAACACCATATATTTT.

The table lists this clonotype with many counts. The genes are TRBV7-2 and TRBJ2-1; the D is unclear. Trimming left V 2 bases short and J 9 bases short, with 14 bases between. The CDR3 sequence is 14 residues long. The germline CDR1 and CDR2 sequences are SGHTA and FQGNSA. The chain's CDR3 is CASSLQVQPSEQFF. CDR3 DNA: TGTGCCAGCAGCTTACAGGTACAGCCTAGTGAGCAGTTCTTC.

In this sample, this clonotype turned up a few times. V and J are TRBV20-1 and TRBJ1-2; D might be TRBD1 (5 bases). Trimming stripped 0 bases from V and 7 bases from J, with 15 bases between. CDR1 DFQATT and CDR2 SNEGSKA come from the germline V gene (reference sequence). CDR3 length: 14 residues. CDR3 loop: CSARDRAGTRGYTF. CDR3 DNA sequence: TGCAGTGCTAGAGATAGGGCAGGGACTCGTGGCTACACCTTC.

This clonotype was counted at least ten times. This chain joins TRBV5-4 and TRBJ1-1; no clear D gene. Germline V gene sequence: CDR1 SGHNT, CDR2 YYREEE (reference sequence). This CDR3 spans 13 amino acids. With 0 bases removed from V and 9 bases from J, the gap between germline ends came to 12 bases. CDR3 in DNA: TGTGCCAGCAGCTTGGATTCGGCCCAACAAGCTTTCTTT. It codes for CASSLDSAQQAFF.

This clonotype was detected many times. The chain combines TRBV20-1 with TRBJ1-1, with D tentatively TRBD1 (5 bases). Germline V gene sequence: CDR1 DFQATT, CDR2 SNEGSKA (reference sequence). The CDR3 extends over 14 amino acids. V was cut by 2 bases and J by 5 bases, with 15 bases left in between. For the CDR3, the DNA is TGCAGTGCTAGATCGGGGGATCTTGGGACTGAAGCTTTCTTT. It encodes CSARSGDLGTEAFF.

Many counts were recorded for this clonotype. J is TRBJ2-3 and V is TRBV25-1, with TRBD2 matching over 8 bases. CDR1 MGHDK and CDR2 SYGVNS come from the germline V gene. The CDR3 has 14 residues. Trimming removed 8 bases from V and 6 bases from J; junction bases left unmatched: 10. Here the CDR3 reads CASSYLSGGDTQYF. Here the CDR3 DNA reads TGTGCCAGCTCCTACTTAAGCGGGGGCGATACGCAGTATTTT.

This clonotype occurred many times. The CDR3 DNA is TGTGCCAGCACCGGGACAGCCGGACAAGAGACCCAGTACTTC. It is translated as CASTGTAGQETQYF. V usage is TRBV6-1 and J usage is TRBJ2-5; 7 nucleotides match TRBD1. Unmatched junction bases numbered 7, after V lost 7 bases and J lost 2 bases. The CDR3 contains 14 residues. Germline CDR1 is MNHNS and CDR2 is SASEGT.

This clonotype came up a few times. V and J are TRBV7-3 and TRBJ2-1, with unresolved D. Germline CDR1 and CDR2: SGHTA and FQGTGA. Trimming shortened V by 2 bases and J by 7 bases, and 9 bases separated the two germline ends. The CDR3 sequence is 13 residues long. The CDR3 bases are TGTGCCAGCAGCTTAGGCCCCAGGAATGAGCAGTTCTTC. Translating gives CASSLGPRNEQFF.

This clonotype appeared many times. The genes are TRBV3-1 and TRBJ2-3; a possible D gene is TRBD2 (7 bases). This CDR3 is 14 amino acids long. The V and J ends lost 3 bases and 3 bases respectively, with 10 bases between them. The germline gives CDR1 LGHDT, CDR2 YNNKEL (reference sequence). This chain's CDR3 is CASSQRGHTDTQYF. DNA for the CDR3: TGTGCCAGCAGCCAGCGGGGGCATACAGATACGCAGTATTTT.

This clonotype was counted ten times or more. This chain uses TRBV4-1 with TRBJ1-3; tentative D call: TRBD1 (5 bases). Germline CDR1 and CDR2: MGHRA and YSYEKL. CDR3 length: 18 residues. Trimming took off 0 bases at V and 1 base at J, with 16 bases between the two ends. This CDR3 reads CASSQERYPTGSGNTIYF. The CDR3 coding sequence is TGCGCCAGCAGCCAAGAAAGGTATCCCACAGGATCTGGAAACACCATATATTTT.